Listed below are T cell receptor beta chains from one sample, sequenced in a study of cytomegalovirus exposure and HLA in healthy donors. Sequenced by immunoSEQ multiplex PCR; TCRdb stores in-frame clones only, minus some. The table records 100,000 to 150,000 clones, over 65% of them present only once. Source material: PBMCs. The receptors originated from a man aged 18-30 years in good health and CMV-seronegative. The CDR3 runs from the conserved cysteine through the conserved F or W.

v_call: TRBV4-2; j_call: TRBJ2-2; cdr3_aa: CASSQDGGPYNTGELFF
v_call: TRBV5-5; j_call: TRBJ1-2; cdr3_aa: CASSLSGPQRGYGYTF
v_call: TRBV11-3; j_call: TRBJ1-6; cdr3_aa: CASSLLPGQGSPLYNSPLHF
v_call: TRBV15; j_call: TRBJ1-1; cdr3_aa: CATSRELGVTEAFF
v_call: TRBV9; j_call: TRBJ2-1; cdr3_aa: CASSVSSGGYNEQFF
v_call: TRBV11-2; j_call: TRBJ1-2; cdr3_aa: CASSLDGWADNYGYTF
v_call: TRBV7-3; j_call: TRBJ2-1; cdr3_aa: CASSKLAGGMSEQFF
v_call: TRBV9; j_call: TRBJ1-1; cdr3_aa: CASSAGQMNTEAFF
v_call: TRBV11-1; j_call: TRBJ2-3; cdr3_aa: CASSLEYRYTDTQYF
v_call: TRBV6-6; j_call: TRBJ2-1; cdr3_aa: CASSYSVTGTGNEQFF
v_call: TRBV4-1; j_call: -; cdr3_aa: CASSQVDGRGKGYEQYF
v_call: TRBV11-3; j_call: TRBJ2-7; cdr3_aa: CASSLTPEAEQYF
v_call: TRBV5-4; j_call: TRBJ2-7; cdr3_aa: CAGSLGGTGKTYEQYF
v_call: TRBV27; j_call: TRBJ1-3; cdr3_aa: CASSLLGAGNTIYF
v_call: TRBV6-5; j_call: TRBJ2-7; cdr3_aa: CASTLLGGYEQYF
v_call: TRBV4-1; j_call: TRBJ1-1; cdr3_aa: CASSQESTAMNTEAFF
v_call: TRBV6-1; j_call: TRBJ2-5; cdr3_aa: CASSEGRGGRLETQYF
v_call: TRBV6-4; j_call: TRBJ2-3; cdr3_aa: CASRPGQDHTDTQYF
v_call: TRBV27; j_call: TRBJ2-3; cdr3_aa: CASSPHLAGGPDTQYF
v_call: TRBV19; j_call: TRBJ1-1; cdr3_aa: CASSTWSVNTEAFF
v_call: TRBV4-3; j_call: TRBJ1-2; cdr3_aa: CASSQGGGGNYGYTF
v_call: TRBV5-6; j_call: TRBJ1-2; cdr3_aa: CASRVRGPLVYGYTF
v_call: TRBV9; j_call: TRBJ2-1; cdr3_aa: CASSVDRLINEQFF
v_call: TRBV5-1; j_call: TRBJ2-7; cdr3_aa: CASSLTGGVARAEQYF
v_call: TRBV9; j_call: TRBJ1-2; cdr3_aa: CASSAMEGRGYTF
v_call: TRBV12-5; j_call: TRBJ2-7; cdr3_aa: CASGLGQGSNEQYF
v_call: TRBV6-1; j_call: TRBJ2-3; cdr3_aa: CASSDMGLVSDTQYF
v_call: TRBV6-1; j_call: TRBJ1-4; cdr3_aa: CASSEAGGYEKLFF
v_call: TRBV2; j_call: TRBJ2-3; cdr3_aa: CASSAGTSSTDTQYF
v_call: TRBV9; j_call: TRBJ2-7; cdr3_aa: CASSVAGQGGYEQYF
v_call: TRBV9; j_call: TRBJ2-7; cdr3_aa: CASSLQGQGVFGEQYF
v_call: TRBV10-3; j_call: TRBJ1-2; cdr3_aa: CATGQEWGYGYTF
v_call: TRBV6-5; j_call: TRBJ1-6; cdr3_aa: CASSFQKGNNSPLHF
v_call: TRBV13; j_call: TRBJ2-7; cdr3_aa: CASSLARGGQGLSYEQYF
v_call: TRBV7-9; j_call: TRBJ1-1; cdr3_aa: CASRDDRGLNTEAFF
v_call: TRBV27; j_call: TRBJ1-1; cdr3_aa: CASSLAANTEAFF
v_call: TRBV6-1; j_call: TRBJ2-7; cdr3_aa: CASSENIGLRGEQYF
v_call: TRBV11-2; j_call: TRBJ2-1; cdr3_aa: CASSPAGGLYNEQFF
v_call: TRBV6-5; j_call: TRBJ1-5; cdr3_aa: CASSYSARFEPQHF
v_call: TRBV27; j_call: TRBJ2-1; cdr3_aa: CASKPGLALNEQFF